This T cell receptor beta chain was documented in a study of T cell clonotyping in hematopoietic cell transplantation. General observations from the study: Recipient TCR diversity dropped after transplant; expanded clonotypes rose from day 30 to 180. Broader posttransplant TCR repertoire diversity was predicted by graft donor and pretransplant recipient Inverse Simpson Index values.

This clone was detected only a few times. Its antigen is currently unknown. The CDR3 has 19 amino acids. Germline V CDR1 and CDR2: SGHRS, YFSETQ. The V end lost 0 bases, the J end lost 8 bases, and 27 bases lay between the germline ends. The data were produced by immunoSEQ multiplex PCR, yet TCRdb's version contains in-frame clones alone and is incomplete. Among 8,500 to 9,000 clones listed, 80% to 95% were seen once. This clonotype was sampled from a male patient aged 45-59 years who had an allogeneic stem cell transplant from a related donor, so T cells may come from the graft donor. Some clones in this sample may be carry-over from other donors' samples. The chain is built from TRBV5-1 and TRBJ2-1, with a possible D match to TRBD1 (6 bases). Specimen: PBMCs, collected 100 days after allogeneic stem cell transplant. CDR3 nucleotides: TGCGCCAGCAGCTTGGGGGACACCTACCAAGTATGGGGCTTGGATGAGCAGTTCTTC. Encoded protein: CASSLGDTYQVWGLDEQFF.